This note documents a single T cell receptor (beta chain) sequence. CDR1 and CDR2 from the germline V gene are SNHLY and FYNNEI. With 4 bases clipped from V and 7 bases from J, the junction kept 12 bases outside the gene matches. The CDR3 runs to 16 residues. This sample stems from a study of cytomegalovirus exposure and HLA in healthy donors. In the PCR, 60 Vbeta and 13 Jbeta primers were used. Only in-frame clones appear in the TCRdb table, and some are missing; sequencing was by immunoSEQ multiplex PCR. The table has about 270,000 clones, under 80% seen once. The specimen sequenced was PBMCs. The rearrangement links TRBV2 to TRBJ1-4; 7 nucleotides agree with TRBD1. This receptor was taken from a female donor in good health and CMV-seronegative. The chain's CDR3 is CASSGLDRAFSEKLFF. Written as DNA, the CDR3 is TGTGCCAGCAGTGGCCTCGACAGGGCTTTTAGTGAAAAACTGTTTTTT.